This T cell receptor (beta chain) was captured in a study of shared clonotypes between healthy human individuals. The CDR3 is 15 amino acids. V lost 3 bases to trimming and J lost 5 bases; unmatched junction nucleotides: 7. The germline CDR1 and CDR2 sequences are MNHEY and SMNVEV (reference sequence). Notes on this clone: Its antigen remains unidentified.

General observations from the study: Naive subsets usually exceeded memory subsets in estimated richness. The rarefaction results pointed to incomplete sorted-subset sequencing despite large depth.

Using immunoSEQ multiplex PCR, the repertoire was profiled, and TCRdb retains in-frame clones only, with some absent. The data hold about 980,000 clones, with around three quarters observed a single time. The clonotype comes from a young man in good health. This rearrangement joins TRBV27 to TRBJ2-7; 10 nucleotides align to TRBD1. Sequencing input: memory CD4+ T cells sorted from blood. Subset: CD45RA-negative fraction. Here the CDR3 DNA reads TGTGCCAGCAGTTTTTGGGGACAGGGGACCCACGAGCAGTACTTC. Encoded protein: CASSFWGQGTHEQYF.